The 19 T cell receptor beta chains below were found in one sample sequenced in a study of tumor and adjacent non-tumor tissue in lung cancer. The library came from three nested PCR rounds adapted from ARM-PCR protocols. TCRdb itself ran the multiplex PCR reads through MiXCR, one entry per CDR3 protein. The sample lists 70,000 to 95,000 distinct CDR3 sequences, less than 85% occurring once. The template was RNA from unsorted bulk tissue. More than 3 cm separated this lung sample from the edge of the tumor. What was sequenced was distant non-tumor lung tissue. The receptors come from a man in his 70s with non-small cell lung cancer.

Regarding this clonotype: The junction and the germline gene differ at one end; a read error may be behind it. The V gene is TRBV6-2 or TRBV6-3, the J gene TRBJ1-1; 8 positions agree with TRBD1. The CDR3 totals 15 residues. Germline CDR1 is MNHEY and CDR2 is SVGEGT. The CDR3 DNA reads as TGTCCCAGCAGTACGAGACAGGGGACGAACACTGTAACATTCTTT. The encoded protein is CPSSTRQGTNTVTFF.

Comment on this clonotype: Its ends do not fully match the called genes, so a read error is possible. The chain is built from TRBV29-1 and TRBJ1-2; D gene uncertain. The CDR3 is 13 amino acids. Germline V lookup: CDR1 SQVTM, CDR2 ANQGSEA. Written as DNA, the CDR3 is TGCAACGTTCTCCATACGGGAGCCTATGGCCACACCTTC. Protein sequence: CNVLHTGAYGHTF.

The chain recombines TRBV5-6 with TRBJ2-7, with 8 positions matching TRBD1. CDR3 length equals 14 residues. Germline V gene data show CDR1 as SGHDT and CDR2 as YYEEEE. With 6 bases clipped from V and 0 bases from J, the junction kept 5 bases outside the gene matches. CDR3 sequence reads: CASTWGQASYEQYF. The DNA of the CDR3 is TGTGCCAGCACCTGGGGACAGGCCTCCTACGAGCAGTACTTC.

As for this clonotype: A much larger clonotype is one base distant, so this may be a read error. The V gene is TRBV30, the J gene TRBJ1-5; D gene ambiguous. Trimming pared 2 bases from V and 6 bases from J, leaving 11 bases between. This CDR3 spans 13 amino acids. Germline V gives CDR1 GTSNPN, CDR2 SVGIG (reference sequence). This chain's CDR3 is CAWSNGGVQPQHF. In DNA form, the CDR3 reads TGTGCCTGGAGTAATGGCGGTGTTCAGCCCCAGCATTTT.

The chain joins TRBV11-2 to TRBJ2-2; tentative D call: TRBD2 (6 bases). Germline V lookup: CDR1 SGHAT, CDR2 FQNNGV. This CDR3 region has 16 residues. V lost 9 bases, J lost 5 bases, and 22 bases lay in between. CDR3 DNA sequence: TGTGCCAGAAACTTAGTGGGCACGGGGGTTACCGGGGAGCTGTTTTTT. Translated: CARNLVGTGVTGELFF.

In regard to this clonotype: Compared with germline, one end of the junction differs, possibly owing to a read error. V and J are TRBV11-1 and TRBJ2-7; D remains ambiguous. Germline CDR1 and CDR2: SGHAT and FQDESV (reference sequence). The CDR3 consists of 15 residues. The DNA for the CDR3 is TGCGCCAGCAGCTTAACAACCTGGAAAGCCTACGAGCAGTACTTC. Translating it yields CASSLTTWKAYEQYF.

V usage is TRBV11-2 and J usage is TRBJ2-3, with a tentative D call TRBD1 (7 bases). Germline CDR1 is SGHAT and CDR2 is FQNNGV. V lost 6 bases and J 12 bases, leaving 31 bases between the germline ends. The CDR3 runs to 17 residues. The CDR3 protein is CASSPKLAGGHRGTQYF. The CDR3 bases are TGTGCCAGCAGTCCTAAACTAGCAGGGGGGCATCGAGGTACACAGTATTTT.

For this clonotype: Compared with germline, one end of the junction differs, possibly owing to a read error. The chain links TRBV6-1 to TRBJ2-5; D is possibly TRBD1 or TRBD2 (6 bases each). CDR3 size: 15 residues. Germline CDR1 MNHNS, CDR2 SASEGT. The DNA for the CDR3 is TGTGCCAGCAGTGAAAGCGCCGCGGGGCGGGACACCCAGCACTTC. Translating it yields CASSESAAGRDTQHF.

V and J are TRBV11-2 and TRBJ1-5; maybe TRBD1 (5 bases). The CDR3 runs to 14 residues. The V end lost 4 bases, the J end lost 10 bases, and 17 bases lay between the germline ends. Germline V lookup: CDR1 SGHAT, CDR2 FQNNGV. The CDR3 spells CASSSDGGWQPQHF. The CDR3 DNA reads TGTGCCAGCAGCTCAGACGGGGGGTGGCAACCCCAGCATTTT.

The rearrangement joins TRBV4-1 to TRBJ1-1; D unclear. This CDR3 spans 14 amino acids. Germline CDR1 MGHRA, CDR2 YSYEKL. The germline V and J ends were trimmed by 2 bases and 8 bases, with 15 bases remaining between them. CDR3 nucleotide sequence: TGCGCCAGCAGCCAAACGAATTGGGGTAAGGAAGCTTTCTTT. The encoded protein is CASSQTNWGKEAFF.

To note about this clonotype: This CDR3 is missing its conserved last phenylalanine or tryptophan, likely due to a read error. It is unclear where the CDR3 begins or ends on the DNA, so no DNA is shown, and the CDR3 is as TCRdb lists it. The V and J genes are TRBV29-1 and TRBJ1-1. CDR1 and CDR2 (germline): SQVTM, ANQGSEA. The CDR3 is made up of 12 amino acids, end residues included. CDR3 protein: CSVVAERPEAIL.

A single count supports this clonotype. One end of the junction fails to match germline, which may point to a read error. The V call is TRBV5-6, the J call TRBJ2-7; 8 nucleotides agree with TRBD1. Germline assignment: CDR1 SGHDT and CDR2 YYEEEE. The CDR3 is 16 residues long. This chain's CDR3 is CTRSSVVRDRTYEQYF. DNA of the CDR3: TGTACCAGGAGCTCCGTTGTCCGGGACAGGACCTACGAACAGTACTTC.

Only one count was recorded for this clonotype. Here the CDR3 omits its conserved ending phenylalanine or tryptophan, so a read error is the likely source. The J gene is TRBJ1-1, the V gene TRBV6-2 or TRBV6-3; a weak D match, TRBD1 (6 bases). Trimming took 8 bases from V and 8 from J, leaving 24 bases between them. CDR1 MNHEY and CDR2 SVGEGT come from the germline V gene. The CDR3 covers 15 residues. CDR3: CASRSYVGQRREAFY. CDR3 DNA sequence: TGTGCCAGCCGATCTTATGTGGGACAAAGAAGAGAAGCTTTCTAT.

The V and J genes are TRBV19 and TRBJ1-5; D call uncertain. The CDR3 runs 14 residues. The ends were cut back, 3 bases at V and 6 bases at J, with 12 bases in the middle. Germline V gene lookup returns CDR1 LNHDA and CDR2 SQIVND (reference sequence). CDR3 nucleotide sequence: TGTGCCAGTAGTATTGACGATAAGGGTCAGCCCCAGCATTTT. This gives the protein CASSIDDKGQPQHF.

Regarding this clonotype: A read error is possible here, since a much larger clone lies one base away. The chain carries TRBV28 and TRBJ2-7; the D is unclear. The CDR3 runs to 12 residues. Germline CDR1 reads MDHEN; CDR2 reads SYDVKM. The CDR3 DNA sequence: TGTCCCAGCAGTTTACCGCGTGGAAGGCAGTACTTC. Protein: CPSSLPRGRQYF.

About this clonotype itself: A read error may be the cause here, since a much bigger clone is one base away. The gene calls are TRBV12-3 or TRBV12-4 and TRBJ2-6; D tentatively fits TRBD1 or TRBD2 (5 bases each). V was clipped by 6 bases and J by 6 bases, with 15 bases between them. CDR3 length: 15 residues. The CDR3 region has the DNA TGTGCCAGCAGCCAGGACGGGGCCGAGGCCAACGTCCTGACTTTC. This encodes CASSQDGAEANVLTF.

About this clonotype itself: A read error may produce the germline difference seen at one junction end. The gene calls are TRBV24-1 and TRBJ1-2; TRBD1 matches 8 bases. This CDR3 has 17 residues. Germline CDR1 and CDR2: KGHDR and SFDVKD. The CDR3 region has the DNA TGTGCCACCAGTGACCCACTCGGACAGGGAAAGAACTATGGCCACACCTTC. Translation gives CATSDPLGQGKNYGHTF.

A remark on this clonotype: No conserved phenylalanine or tryptophan is present at the end of the CDR3, so a read error is the likely explanation. This rearrangement joins TRBV28 to TRBJ2-7; possibly TRBD2 for D (7 bases). This CDR3 spans 15 amino acids. Germline V CDR1 and CDR2: MDHEN, SYDVKM. V was cut by 2 bases and J by 4 bases, with 15 bases left in between. In DNA form, the CDR3 reads TGTGCCAGCAGTTTAGAGTCAGGGGAGGGGTACGAGCAGTACATC. The encoded protein is CASSLESGEGYEQYI.

As regards this clonotype: One end of the junction is discordant with germline, which a read error may explain. This chain connects TRBV28 to TRBJ2-1; possibly TRBD1 or TRBD2 for D (5 bases each). This CDR3 comprises 14 residues. Germline CDR1 MDHEN, CDR2 SYDVKM. CDR3 sequence reads: CVSSPPAEDNVQFF. CDR3 nucleotides: TGTGTCAGCAGTCCTCCGGCGGAGGACAATGTGCAGTTCTTC.